The clone carrying this T cell receptor beta chain was counted at least ten times. Its antigen remains unknown. Read sequence stops 3 residues before the CDR3 end, and the germline J gene provides the missing end. This sample was taken from a study of T cell clonality in common variable immunodeficiency. V lost 2 bases and J 1 base, leaving 6 bases between the germline ends. This CDR3 spans 13 amino acids. Clones were read by immunoSEQ multiplex PCR, and TCRdb kept only the in-frame ones, dropping some. In total the sample includes 30,000 to 40,000 clones, none of them seen once. CVID subjects were 15 female and 29 male, aged roughly 9 to 64. Study findings and constraints: Fewer deletions and N-nucleotide insertions were reportedly seen in common variable immunodeficiency TCR beta sequences. Links between repertoire features and CVID complications were heterogeneity-limited. What drives increased CVID clonality needs T cell subpopulation sequencing.

Specimen: peripheral blood mononuclear cells. The V call is TRBV12-3 or TRBV12-4, the J call TRBJ2-7; D remains unclear. This TCR came from a human donor with common variable immunodeficiency. Partial CDR3 DNA: TGTGCCAGCAGTTTATATTCTTCCTACGAG. This sequence encodes CASSLYSSYE. The whole CDR3 sequence is CASSLYSSYEQYF.